This T cell receptor beta chain is from a study of Ad26.COV2.S vaccination and SARS-CoV-2 variants. Study-wide points: Non-spike TCR breadth showed similarity between vaccine and placebo recipients.

This table comes from immunoSEQ multiplex PCR, and its TCRdb copy is limited to in-frame clones, with some not included. The repertoire holds roughly 350,000 clones, about 88% seen once, with 6.4% in the top ten. The CDR3 runs to 14 residues. Between the trimmed V and J ends, which lost 0 bases and 8 bases, there was a span of 9 bases. In germline, CDR1 is SGDLS, CDR2 YYNGEE. Treatment in this sample: roughly 18 received Ad26.COV2.S at low or high dose, single or two shots; about 5 received placebo; per-sample allocation not given. Sampling occurred on day 63 after the first vaccine or placebo injection. For this clone: The antigen remains undetermined.

The clonotype comes from a person between 18 and 65 years old who received the Ad26.COV2.S COVID-19 vaccine or a placebo. The material sequenced was peripheral blood, taken in a trial of Ad26.COV2.S vaccine versus placebo. The gene calls are TRBV9 and TRBJ1-6, with D possibly TRBD1 on 6 matching bases. CDR3 nucleotides: TGTGCCAGCAGCGTAGGACAGGCCCATTCACCCCTCCACTTT. Translation: CASSVGQAHSPLHF.